Below are 10 T cell receptor beta chains sequenced from a single sample in a study of CD8 T cells in ankylosing spondylitis. TCRdb re-called the 5' RACE reads with MiXCR, one entry per CDR3 protein. Found here are around 890,000 distinct CDR3 sequences, roughly 12% of them singletons; the top ten hold about 0.49%. Study findings and constraints: Ankylosing spondylitis blood appeared to be characterized by a TCR beta motif of several highly homologous variants.

Antigens of these TCRs are unknown. Sequencing was performed on blood, either unsorted or a sorted T cell fraction (not recorded which). The receptors derive from a male donor with ankylosing spondylitis.

In its sample, this clonotype was seen many times. This rearrangement joins TRBV27 to TRBJ2-7, with 8 nucleotides matching TRBD2. After removal of 3 bases from V and 1 base from J, the junction contained 2 bases not matched to a gene. The CDR3 sequence is 14 residues long. From germline, CDR1 is MNHEY and CDR2 SMNVEV (reference sequence). This CDR3 reads CASSFQRGSYEQYF. CDR3 in DNA: TGTGCCAGCAGTTTCCAGCGGGGGTCCTACGAGCAGTACTTC.

The V gene is TRBV5-1, the J gene TRBJ2-1; TRBD2 might be the D (7 bases). The CDR3 is 15 amino acids. V lost 3 bases and J lost 2, with 12 bases in between. The germline V gene has CDR1 SGHRS and CDR2 YFSETQ. CDR3 DNA: TGCGCCAGCAGCTCGGAGGGGGGGACCTACAATGAGCAGTTCTTC. Its translation is CASSSEGGTYNEQFF.

V gene TRBV10-3 combines with J gene TRBJ2-5; 8 positions agree with TRBD1. CDR3 length: 13 residues. J lost 4 bases, V lost 2 bases, and 0 bases had no gene match. Germline V gene data show CDR1 as ENHRY and CDR2 as SYGVKD. CDR3 sequence: CAISEGQGETQYF. CDR3 in DNA: TGTGCCATCAGTGAGGGACAGGGAGAGACCCAGTACTTC.

The rearrangement joins TRBV27 to TRBJ2-5, with D perhaps assigned TRBD1 or TRBD2 (5 bases each). V lost 6 bases, J lost 7 bases, and 15 bases lay in between. CDR3 length: 13 residues. Germline CDR1 and CDR2: MNHEY and SMNVEV (reference sequence). DNA for the CDR3: TGTGCCAGCAGCTGGGGCCGTGGGGGGACCCAGTACTTC. This sequence encodes CASSWGRGGTQYF.

The genes are TRBV24-1 and TRBJ2-6, with D unresolved. Germline values: CDR1 KGHDR, CDR2 SFDVKD. This CDR3 comprises 15 residues. Trimming pared 6 bases from V and 4 bases from J, leaving 12 bases between. The CDR3 sequence: CATSHSGTGANVLTF. The CDR3 coding sequence is TGTGCCACCAGTCACTCAGGAACCGGGGCCAACGTCCTGACTTTC.

In this sample, this clonotype turned up a few times. The chain has TRBV12-3 or TRBV12-4 and TRBJ2-1; D is possibly TRBD1 (6 bases). Trimming pared 2 bases from V and 2 bases from J, leaving 10 bases between. The CDR3 spans 15 residues. The CDR3 region is CASSLLGAPYNEQFF. In DNA, the CDR3 is TGTGCCAGCAGTTTATTGGGGGCCCCCTACAATGAGCAGTTCTTC.

This clonotype has just a few counts. The chain uses TRBV20-1 and TRBJ2-7; weak D call: TRBD2 (8 bases). The germline V and J ends were trimmed by 5 bases and 3 bases, with 17 bases remaining between them. The CDR3 runs 14 residues. Germline V gene data show CDR1 as DFQATT and CDR2 as SNEGSKA (reference sequence). Here the CDR3 reads CSAPSGGTVYEQYF. The CDR3 DNA is TGCAGTGCTCCCTCGGGGGGGACAGTCTACGAGCAGTACTTC.

The chain recombines TRBV29-1 with TRBJ1-2; 7 positions agree with TRBD1. V was pared by 6 bases and J by 4 bases, with 2 bases of the junction left unmatched. CDR1 is SQVTM, CDR2 ANQGSEA, per germline. CDR3 length: 11 amino acids. The CDR3 DNA is TGCAGCGTCAGGGACAGCTATGGCTACACCTTC. Translation: CSVRDSYGYTF.

In its sample, this clonotype was seen a few times. The V and J genes are TRBV7-6 and TRBJ2-7; unclear D gene. From germline, CDR1 is SGHVS and CDR2 FNYEAQ. Deletions cut 1 base from V and 7 bases from J, with 14 bases between. The CDR3 consists of 14 residues. CDR3 amino acids: CASSLVASTGEQYF. The CDR3 DNA is TGTGCCAGCAGCTTAGTCGCGTCCACTGGGGAGCAGTACTTC.

The chain has TRBV20-1 and TRBJ1-1; a possible D gene is TRBD1 (5 bases). The V gene lost 6 bases and the J gene lost 0 bases, with 17 bases spanning the gap. Looked up from germline, CDR1 is DFQATT and CDR2 is SNEGSKA (reference sequence). The CDR3 runs 15 residues. In DNA, the CDR3 is TGCAGTGCCGAAGACAGTGGGAGTTTGAACACTGAAGCTTTCTTT. It specifies CSAEDSGSLNTEAFF.